The 25 T cell receptor beta chains below come from one sample, sequenced in a study of shared clonotypes between healthy human individuals. Libraries were prepared by immunoSEQ multiplex PCR; TCRdb keeps only in-frame clonotypes and omits some of them. In the table there are fewer than 100,000 clones, roughly two thirds of which are singletons. The sample taken for sequencing was memory CD8+ T cells sorted from blood. Subset denoted: CD45RO+ cells pooled with CCR7-negative TemRA cells. Receptors were obtained from a young man in good health.

This clone was recorded only once. The chain couples TRBV4-1 to TRBJ1-1; D gene unclear. CDR1 MGHRA and CDR2 YSYEKL come from the germline V gene. Trimming left V 0 bases short and J 1 base short, with 12 bases between. This CDR3 has 16 amino acids. The CDR3 coding sequence is TGCGCCAGCAGCCAAGATCTACTCTTCAGGAACACTGAAGCTTTCTTT. Translation: CASSQDLLFRNTEAFF.

The chain has TRBV7-2 and TRBJ2-7; 9 bases are shared with TRBD2. The CDR3 loop spans 18 amino acids. The germline CDR1 and CDR2 sequences are SGHTA and FQGNSA. Unmatched junction bases numbered 17, after V lost 4 bases and J lost 4 bases. The CDR3 DNA reads as TGTGCCAGCAGCTCAGGTGGTCAAGGCGGGAGGGCCCGATACGAGCAGTACTTC. This translates into CASSSGGQGGRARYEQYF.

The CDR3 nucleotides read TGTGCCAGCAGTGAAGTGCCGGAGGGGCCGGGTGGGACCCAGTACTTC. It is translated as CASSEVPEGPGGTQYF. This chain joins TRBV6-1 and TRBJ2-5, with a possible D match to TRBD2 (6 bases). In germline, CDR1 is MNHNS, CDR2 SASEGT. The V gene lost 1 base and the J gene lost 7 bases, with 19 bases spanning the gap. The CDR3 runs 16 residues.

The chain links TRBV13 to TRBJ2-7; a weak D match, TRBD1 (6 bases). This CDR3 region has 14 residues. V dropped 0 bases and J dropped 3 bases, with 9 bases sitting between them. Germline V CDR1 and CDR2: PRHDT, FYEKMQ (reference sequence). CDR3 sequence: CASSLGAGDYEQYF. The CDR3 DNA is TGTGCCAGCAGCTTAGGAGCAGGGGACTACGAGCAGTACTTC.

With respect to this clone: This sample includes further DNA sequences coding for the same CDR3. This chain links TRBV28 with TRBJ1-5, with TRBD1 as a possible D gene (6 bases). The CDR3 is 14 residues long. V was trimmed by 6 bases and J by 0 bases, leaving 9 bases between them. Germline CDR1 MDHEN, CDR2 SYDVKM. The CDR3 is CASSQGYSNQPQHF. The CDR3 nucleotides are TGTGCCAGCAGCCAGGGGTATAGCAATCAGCCCCAGCATTTT.

In regard to this clone: Within the sample, other DNA sequences also encode this same CDR3. The chain uses TRBV15 and TRBJ2-7, with D unclear. Germline CDR1 reads LNHNV; CDR2 reads YYDKDF (reference sequence). V was clipped by 0 bases and J by 4 bases, with 7 bases between them. This CDR3 comprises 13 residues. CDR3 in amino acids: CATSRDLSYEQYF. CDR3 nucleotides: TGTGCCACCAGCAGAGATCTCTCATACGAGCAGTACTTC.

This clone was seen a handful of times. V is TRBV28 and J is TRBJ2-5; 10 nucleotides agree with TRBD2. This CDR3 is built from 15 residues. Per germline, CDR1 MDHEN and CDR2 SYDVKM. The J segment lost 4 bases and the V segment lost 4 bases, leaving 6 bases of the junction unmatched. The CDR3 DNA sequence: TGTGCCAGCAGTTCCGGGACTAGCGATTTAGAGACCCAGTACTTC. Its translation: CASSSGTSDLETQYF.

The CDR3: CASSPEGQGRGPGELFF. CDR3 coding DNA: TGTGCCAGCAGCCCAGAAGGACAGGGACGTGGACCCGGGGAGCTGTTTTTT. This rearrangement joins TRBV6-4 to TRBJ2-2; TRBD1 aligns across 8 bases. There are 17 residues in the CDR3. Germline values: CDR1 MRHNA, CDR2 SNTAGT. V dropped 6 bases and J dropped 6; count of bases not matched to a gene: 15.

This rearrangement joins TRBV7-8 to TRBJ2-1; TRBD2 aligns across 11 bases. The CDR3 covers 16 residues. The junction had 2 bases not matched to a gene; V was cut back by 4 bases and J by 0 bases. Germline V lookup: CDR1 SGHVS, CDR2 FQNEAQ. CDR3 region: CASSSGTSGSYNEQFF. In DNA, the CDR3 is TGTGCCAGCAGCTCCGGGACTAGCGGCTCCTACAATGAGCAGTTCTTC.

This chain uses TRBV6-1 with TRBJ1-2; D is perhaps TRBD1 (6 bases). Trimming took off 2 bases at V and 4 bases at J, with 14 bases between the two ends. This CDR3 region has 15 residues. Looked up from germline, CDR1 is MNHNS and CDR2 is SASEGT. CDR3: CASSERSEGGYGYTF. CDR3 nucleotide sequence: TGTGCCAGCAGTGAAAGGAGCGAAGGGGGCTATGGCTACACCTTC.

The CDR3 region has the DNA TGTGCCAGTAGTATGGGAACAGGGAGCCAAGAGACCCAGTACTTC. Translation gives CASSMGTGSQETQYF. The rearrangement joins TRBV19 to TRBJ2-5, with D possibly matching TRBD1 (6 bases). CDR3 length equals 15 residues. The V and J ends lost 3 bases and 1 base respectively, with 12 bases between them. The germline V gene has CDR1 LNHDA and CDR2 SQIVND (reference sequence). Combining the CDR3 with reference TRBV19 and TRBJ2-5 gives the whole variable domain DGGITQSPKYLFRKEGQNVTLSCEQNLNHDAMYWYRQDPGQGLRLIYYSQIVNDFQKGDIAEGYSVSREKKESFPLTVTSAQKNPTAFYLCASSMGTGSQETQYFGPGTRLLVL.

The chain carries TRBV7-6 and TRBJ2-5; D not resolved. There are 14 residues in the CDR3. Between the trimmed V and J ends, which lost 5 bases and 5 bases, there was a span of 15 bases. The germline V gene encodes CDR1 SGHVS and CDR2 FNYEAQ. CDR3 sequence: CASSPLGRSETQYF. The CDR3 DNA follows: TGTGCCAGCAGCCCCCTGGGAAGGAGCGAGACCCAGTACTTC.

The CDR3 protein is CATNILAGVYEQYF. The CDR3 DNA reads TGTGCCACCAACATCCTAGCGGGAGTCTACGAGCAGTACTTC. The V call is TRBV6-1, the J call TRBJ2-7, with 10 positions matching TRBD2. This CDR3 comprises 14 residues. Germline CDR1 is MNHNS and CDR2 is SASEGT. The V segment lost 10 bases and the J segment 3 bases; nucleotides outside the gene matches: 9.

The chain links TRBV6-5 to TRBJ1-2; a weak D match, TRBD1 (5 bases). Trimming cost V 2 bases and J 4 bases, with 11 bases left between them. The germline gives CDR1 MNHEY, CDR2 SVGAGI. The CDR3 sequence is 14 residues long. CDR3 amino acids: CASSYGGTSYGYTF. CDR3 sequence (DNA): TGTGCCAGCAGTTACGGGGGGACGAGCTATGGCTACACCTTC.

This clone has more than one count but fewer than ten. The rearrangement joins TRBV19 to TRBJ2-2; 8 nucleotides align to TRBD2. In germline, CDR1 is LNHDA, CDR2 SQIVND (reference sequence). Unmatched junction bases numbered 5, after V lost 5 bases and J lost 9 bases. The CDR3 runs 13 residues. CDR3 amino acids: CASSVAGNRELFF. CDR3 nucleotide sequence: TGTGCCAGTAGTGTAGCGGGAAACCGGGAGCTGTTTTTT.

This clone was counted ten times or more. This rearrangement joins TRBV7-9 to TRBJ2-1; D is undetermined. Germline V lookup: CDR1 SEHNR, CDR2 FQNEAQ (reference sequence). V lost 3 bases and J lost 5, with 11 bases in between. CDR3 length: 14 amino acids. CDR3: CASSFLPTNNEQFF. The CDR3 coding sequence is TGTGCCAGCAGCTTTTTACCCACAAACAATGAGCAGTTCTTC.

This clone was recorded a few times. V and J are TRBV27 and TRBJ1-1; D is possibly TRBD1 (5 bases). Trimming cost V 1 base and J 8 bases, with 11 bases left between them. CDR3 size: 13 residues. The germline V gene encodes CDR1 MNHEY and CDR2 SMNVEV (reference sequence). CDR3 sequence: CASSLLGGPEAFF. The CDR3 nucleotides are TGTGCCAGCAGTTTATTGGGGGGTCCCGAAGCTTTCTTT.

The chain links TRBV7-9 to TRBJ2-3, with a possible D match to TRBD2 (5 bases). V was trimmed by 2 bases and J by 1 base, leaving 10 bases between them. Germline assignment: CDR1 SEHNR and CDR2 FQNEAQ (reference sequence). This CDR3 spans 15 amino acids. The CDR3 loop reads CASSLQDFGTDTQYF. CDR3 DNA: TGTGCCAGCAGCTTACAGGACTTTGGCACAGATACGCAGTATTTT.

V usage is TRBV28 and J usage is TRBJ1-1; D remains unclear. Germline-derived CDR1 and CDR2 are MDHEN and SYDVKM. V lost 10 bases to trimming and J lost 4 bases, with 13 bases between them. CDR3 size: 12 residues. The CDR3 DNA sequence: TGTGCCATCGGCAGGATGCCCACTGAAGCTTTCTTT. This encodes CAIGRMPTEAFF. Full variable domain (outside the CDR3, taken from reference TRBV28 and TRBJ1-1): DVKVTQSSRYLVKRTGEKVFLECVQDMDHENMFWYRQDPGLGLRLIYFSYDVKMKEKGDIPEGYSVSREKKERFSLILESASTNQTSMYLCAIGRMPTEAFFGQGTRLTVV.

The chain carries TRBV5-6 and TRBJ2-2, with 9 positions matching TRBD1. Germline CDR1 reads SGHDT; CDR2 reads YYEEEE. The CDR3 runs to 13 residues. V shed 4 bases and J 9 bases; nucleotides not matched to a gene: 4. The CDR3 loop is CASSQGQGWELFF. The CDR3 DNA reads TGTGCCAGCAGCCAGGGACAGGGTTGGGAGCTGTTTTTT.

This clone was counted between two and nine times. This chain joins TRBV10-2 and TRBJ2-3, with a weak D call TRBD2 (5 bases). The germline V and J ends were trimmed by 2 bases and 6 bases, with 6 bases remaining between them. Germline V gene lookup returns CDR1 WSHSY and CDR2 SAAADI. CDR3 length equals 12 residues. The CDR3 loop reads CASSERGDTQYF. CDR3 nucleotide sequence: TGCGCCAGCAGTGAGCGAGGGGATACGCAGTATTTT.

The gene calls are TRBV4-2 and TRBJ2-3, with a weak D call TRBD2 (7 bases). V shed 1 base and J shed 0 bases, with 17 bases lying between them. CDR1 is LGHNA, CDR2 YNFKEQ, per germline. This CDR3 is 18 amino acids long. DNA of the CDR3: TGTGCCAGCAGCCAAGGAAGCAGGAGGGGGGGCAGCACAGATACGCAGTATTTT. Translated: CASSQGSRRGGSTDTQYF.

The genes are TRBV28 and TRBJ1-1; 10 bases line up with TRBD1. From germline, CDR1 is MDHEN and CDR2 SYDVKM. With V trimmed by 7 bases and J by 4 bases, 12 bases remained unmatched. The CDR3 loop spans 16 amino acids. CDR3 region: CASNNRDRGVSTEAFF. DNA of the CDR3: TGTGCCAGCAACAACCGGGACAGGGGTGTCTCCACTGAAGCTTTCTTT.

V usage is TRBV18 and J usage is TRBJ1-1; 7 nucleotides agree with TRBD1. The V segment lost 2 bases and the J segment 3 bases; nucleotides outside the gene matches: 15. This CDR3 spans 18 amino acids. Per germline, CDR1 KGHSH and CDR2 LQKENI. Here the CDR3 DNA reads TGTGCCAGCTCACCATTGTATAGGGGGCGGATAAGGGACACTGAAGCTTTCTTT. This encodes CASSPLYRGRIRDTEAFF.

The CDR3 nucleotides read TGTGCCAGCAGCTTACGCGGGGGGACAAGTGTCACTGAAGCTTTCTTT. Encoded protein: CASSLRGGTSVTEAFF. The rearrangement joins TRBV7-9 to TRBJ1-1; D is perhaps TRBD1 (6 bases). Trimming left V 2 bases short and J 4 bases short, with 17 bases between. Germline V lookup: CDR1 SEHNR, CDR2 FQNEAQ (reference sequence). This CDR3 contains 16 residues.